This T cell receptor (beta chain) was identified during a study of cytomegalovirus exposure and HLA in healthy donors. Study-level background: There were fewer than 500 genotyped donors. Of these, roughly 80% fell in the genetic ancestry cluster associated with self-reported Caucasian donors. General observations from the study: A later analysis showed that HLA-associated TCR beta chains had undergone more clonal expansion than equally common others. HLA allele associations emerged for 17,000 or so TCR beta sequences in a later analysis, at 0.05 false discovery rate.

It was with 60 Vbeta and 13 Jbeta primers that the PCR ran. Sequencing was performed with immunoSEQ multiplex PCR; in TCRdb, only in-frame clones are kept and a portion is missing. The data contain some 120,000 clones, 80% to 85% of them singletons. These donors counted as nominally healthy when sampled, but unrecorded immune exposures were likely. Comments on this clone: Its antigen is still unknown.

CDR1 and CDR2 from the germline V gene are SGHAT and FQNNGV. CDR3 size: 14 residues. Trimming stripped 5 bases from V and 5 bases from J, with 15 bases between. Sequenced input: PBMCs. The source is a human donor in good health. The genes are TRBV11-2 and TRBJ1-2; possibly TRBD1 for D (5 bases). CDR3 in DNA: TGTGCCAGCAGCCATCTATCCAGGGAATATGGCTACACCTTC. Protein: CASSHLSREYGYTF.